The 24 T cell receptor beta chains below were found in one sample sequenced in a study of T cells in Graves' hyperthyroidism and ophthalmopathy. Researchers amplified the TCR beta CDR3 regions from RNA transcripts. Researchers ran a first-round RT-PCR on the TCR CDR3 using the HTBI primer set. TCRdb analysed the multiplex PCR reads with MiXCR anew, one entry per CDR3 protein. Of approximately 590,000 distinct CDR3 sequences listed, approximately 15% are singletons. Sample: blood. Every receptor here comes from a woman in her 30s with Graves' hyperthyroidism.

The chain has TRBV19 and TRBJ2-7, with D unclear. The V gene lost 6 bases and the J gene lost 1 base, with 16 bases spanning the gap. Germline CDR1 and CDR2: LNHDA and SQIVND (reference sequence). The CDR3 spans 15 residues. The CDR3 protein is CASRDPSGRSYEQYF. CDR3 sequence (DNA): TGTGCCAGTAGGGACCCCTCAGGAAGGTCCTACGAGCAGTACTTC.

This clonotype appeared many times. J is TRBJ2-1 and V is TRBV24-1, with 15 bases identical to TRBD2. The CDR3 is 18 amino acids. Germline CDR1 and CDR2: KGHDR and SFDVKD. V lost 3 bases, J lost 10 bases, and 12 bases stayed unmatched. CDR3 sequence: CATSDPGTSGRRGGEQFF. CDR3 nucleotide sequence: TGTGCCACCAGTGATCCCGGGACTAGCGGGAGGAGGGGCGGAGAGCAGTTCTTC.

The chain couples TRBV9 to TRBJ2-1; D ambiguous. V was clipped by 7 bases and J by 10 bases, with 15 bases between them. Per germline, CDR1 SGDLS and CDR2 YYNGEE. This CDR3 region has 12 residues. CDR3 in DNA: TGTGCCAGCTCCCCCGACACGAACGAGCAGTTCTTC. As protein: CASSPDTNEQFF.

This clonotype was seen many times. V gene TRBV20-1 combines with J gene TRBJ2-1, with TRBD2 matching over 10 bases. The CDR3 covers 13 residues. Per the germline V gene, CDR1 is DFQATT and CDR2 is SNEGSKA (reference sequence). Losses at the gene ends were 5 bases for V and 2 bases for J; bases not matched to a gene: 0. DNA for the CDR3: TGCAGTGCTGGGACTAGCGCCTACAATGAGCAGTTCTTC. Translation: CSAGTSAYNEQFF.

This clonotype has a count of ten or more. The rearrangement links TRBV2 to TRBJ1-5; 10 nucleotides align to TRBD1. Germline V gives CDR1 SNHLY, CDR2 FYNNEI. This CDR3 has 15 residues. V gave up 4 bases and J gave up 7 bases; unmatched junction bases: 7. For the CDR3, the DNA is TGTGCCAGCAGTGTGCGACAGGGGGCAAACCAGCCCCAGCATTTT. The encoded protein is CASSVRQGANQPQHF. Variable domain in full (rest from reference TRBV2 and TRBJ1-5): EPEVTQTPSHQVTQMGQEVILRCVPISNHLYFYWYRQILGQKVEFLVSFYNNEISEKSEIFDDQFSVERPDGSNFTLKIRSTKLEDSAMYFCASSVRQGANQPQHFGDGTRLSIL.

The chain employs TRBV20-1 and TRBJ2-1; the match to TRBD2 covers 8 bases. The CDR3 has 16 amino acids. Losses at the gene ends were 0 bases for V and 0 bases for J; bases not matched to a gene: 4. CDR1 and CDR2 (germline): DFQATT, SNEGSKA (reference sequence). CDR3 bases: TGCAGTGCTAGAGATACTAGCGGAGTCTCCTACAATGAGCAGTTCTTC. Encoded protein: CSARDTSGVSYNEQFF.

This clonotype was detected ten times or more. CDR3 sequence (DNA): TGTGCCAGCAGTTATCCGGCAGGAAGTAGCAATCAGCCCCAGCATTTT. Translated: CASSYPAGSSNQPQHF. The chain carries TRBV6-2 or TRBV6-3 and TRBJ1-5; D remains unclear. Trimming left V 3 bases short and J 0 bases short, with 12 bases between. CDR1 is MNHEY, CDR2 SVGEGT, per germline. The CDR3 has 16 amino acids.

The CDR3: CASSPQGAALVYEQFF. The CDR3 DNA is TGTGCCAGCAGTCCCCAGGGGGCGGCCCTCGTGTATGAGCAGTTCTTC. The V gene is TRBV28, the J gene TRBJ2-1; 8 positions agree with TRBD1. V gave up 5 bases and J gave up 8 bases; unmatched junction bases: 14. CDR3 length: 16 amino acids. Germline CDR1 reads MDHEN; CDR2 reads SYDVKM.

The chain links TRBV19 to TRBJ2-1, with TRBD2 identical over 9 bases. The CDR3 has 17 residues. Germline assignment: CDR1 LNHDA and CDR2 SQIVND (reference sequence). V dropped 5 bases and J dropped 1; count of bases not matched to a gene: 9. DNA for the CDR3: TGTGCCAGTAGTGACTGGACTAGCGTAACTTCCTACAATGAGCAGTTCTTC. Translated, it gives CASSDWTSVTSYNEQFF.

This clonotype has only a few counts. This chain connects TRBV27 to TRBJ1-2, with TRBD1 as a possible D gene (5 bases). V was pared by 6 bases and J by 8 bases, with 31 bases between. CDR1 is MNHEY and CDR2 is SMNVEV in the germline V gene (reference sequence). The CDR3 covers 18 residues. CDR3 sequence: CASRLAGVPVSREGGYTF. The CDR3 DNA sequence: TGTGCCAGCAGATTGGCTGGGGTTCCGGTAAGCAGGGAGGGCGGCTACACCTTC.

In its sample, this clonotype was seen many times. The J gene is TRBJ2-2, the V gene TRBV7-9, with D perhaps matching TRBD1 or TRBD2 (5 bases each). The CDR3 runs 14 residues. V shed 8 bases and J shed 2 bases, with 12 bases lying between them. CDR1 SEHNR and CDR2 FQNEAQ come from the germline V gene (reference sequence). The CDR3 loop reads CASGGPDNTGELFF. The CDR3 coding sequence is TGTGCCAGCGGGGGACCCGATAACACCGGGGAGCTGTTTTTT.

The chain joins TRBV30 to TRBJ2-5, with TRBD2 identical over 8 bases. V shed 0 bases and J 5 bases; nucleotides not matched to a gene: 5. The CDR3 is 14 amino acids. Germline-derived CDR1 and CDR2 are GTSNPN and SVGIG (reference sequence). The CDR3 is CAWSVHGRDETQYF. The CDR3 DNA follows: TGTGCCTGGAGTGTACACGGGAGGGATGAGACCCAGTACTTC.

In DNA, the CDR3 is TGCGCCAGCAGCCAGGTGGGAGTGGCCCAAGAGACCCAGTACTTC. It translates to CASSQVGVAQETQYF. V usage is TRBV5-1 and J usage is TRBJ2-5, with D maybe TRBD2 (5 bases). V lost 4 bases, J lost 1 base, and 14 bases lay in between. CDR1 and CDR2 from the germline V gene are SGHRS and YFSETQ. This CDR3 is built from 15 residues. Drawing the rest from reference TRBV5-1 and TRBJ2-5, the complete variable domain is KAGVTQTPRYLIKTRGQQVTLSCSPISGHRSVSWYQQTPGQGLQFLFEYFSETQRNKGNFPGRFSGRQFSNSRSEMNVSTLELGDSALYLCASSQVGVAQETQYFGPGTRLLVL.

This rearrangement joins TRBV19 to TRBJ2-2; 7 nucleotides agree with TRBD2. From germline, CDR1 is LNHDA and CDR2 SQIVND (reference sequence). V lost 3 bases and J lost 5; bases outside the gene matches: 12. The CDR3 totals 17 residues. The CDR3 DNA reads TGTGCCAGTAGTATTGGTGAGCTAGCGGTGGTGACCGGGGAGCTGTTTTTT. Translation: CASSIGELAVVTGELFF.

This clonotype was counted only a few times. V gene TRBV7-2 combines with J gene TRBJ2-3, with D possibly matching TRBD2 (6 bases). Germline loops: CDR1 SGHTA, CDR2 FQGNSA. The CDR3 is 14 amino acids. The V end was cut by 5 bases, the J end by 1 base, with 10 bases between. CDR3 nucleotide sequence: TGTGCCAGCAGCCGGGACTGGCGCACAGATACGCAGTATTTT. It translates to CASSRDWRTDTQYF.

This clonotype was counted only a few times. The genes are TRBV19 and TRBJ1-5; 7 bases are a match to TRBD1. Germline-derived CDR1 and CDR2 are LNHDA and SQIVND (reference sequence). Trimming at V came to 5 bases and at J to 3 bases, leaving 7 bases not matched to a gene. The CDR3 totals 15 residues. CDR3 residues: CASSAQTGINQPQHF. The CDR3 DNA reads TGTGCCAGTAGTGCACAGACAGGGATCAATCAGCCCCAGCATTTT.

CDR3 region: CASSLTSSHEQFF. The CDR3, as DNA: TGTGCCAGCAGCCTCACTAGTTCTCATGAGCAGTTCTTC. V usage is TRBV7-7 and J usage is TRBJ2-1, with D perhaps TRBD2 (5 bases). The CDR3 runs to 13 residues. Trimming left V 5 bases short and J 8 bases short, with 13 bases between. Germline-derived CDR1 and CDR2 are SSHAT and FNYEAQ (reference sequence).

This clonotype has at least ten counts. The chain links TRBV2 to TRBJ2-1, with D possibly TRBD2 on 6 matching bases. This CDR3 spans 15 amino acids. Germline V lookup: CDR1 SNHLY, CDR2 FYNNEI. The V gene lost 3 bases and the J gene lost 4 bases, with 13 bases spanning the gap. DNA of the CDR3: TGTGCCAGCAGTGAGCTCCGGACTAATTACAATGAGCAGTTCTTC. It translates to CASSELRTNYNEQFF. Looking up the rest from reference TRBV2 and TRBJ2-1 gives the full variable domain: EPEVTQTPSHQVTQMGQEVILRCVPISNHLYFYWYRQILGQKVEFLVSFYNNEISEKSEIFDDQFSVERPDGSNFTLKIRSTKLEDSAMYFCASSELRTNYNEQFFGPGTRLTVL.

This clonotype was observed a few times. Here the CDR3 DNA reads TGCAGTGCTAAGACACATTTCGATGAGCAGTTCTTC. Translation gives CSAKTHFDEQFF. The gene calls are TRBV20-1 and TRBJ2-1, with D uncertain. The germline CDR1 and CDR2 sequences are DFQATT and SNEGSKA (reference sequence). V was clipped by 4 bases and J by 8 bases, with 12 bases between them. The CDR3 has 12 amino acids.

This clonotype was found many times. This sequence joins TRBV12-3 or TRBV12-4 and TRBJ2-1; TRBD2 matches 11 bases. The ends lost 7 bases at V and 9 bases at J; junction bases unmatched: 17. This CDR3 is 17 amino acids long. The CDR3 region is CASTRRLIAGGHGEQFF. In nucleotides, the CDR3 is TGTGCCAGCACTCGGAGGTTAATAGCGGGAGGGCATGGTGAGCAGTTCTTC.

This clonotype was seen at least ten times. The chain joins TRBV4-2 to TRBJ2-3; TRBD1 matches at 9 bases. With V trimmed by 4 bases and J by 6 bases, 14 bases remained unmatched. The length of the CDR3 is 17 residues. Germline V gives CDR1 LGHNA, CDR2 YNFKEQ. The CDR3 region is CASSPTRDRVFSDTQYF. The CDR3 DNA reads TGTGCCAGCAGCCCAACCCGGGACAGGGTATTTTCCGATACGCAGTATTTT.

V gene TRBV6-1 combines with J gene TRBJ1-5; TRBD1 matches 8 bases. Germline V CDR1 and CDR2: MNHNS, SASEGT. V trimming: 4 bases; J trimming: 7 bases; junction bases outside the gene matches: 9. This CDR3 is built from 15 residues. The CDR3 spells CASSVGQVLPQPQHF. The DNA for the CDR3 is TGTGCCAGCAGTGTGGGACAGGTCCTACCGCAGCCCCAGCATTTT.

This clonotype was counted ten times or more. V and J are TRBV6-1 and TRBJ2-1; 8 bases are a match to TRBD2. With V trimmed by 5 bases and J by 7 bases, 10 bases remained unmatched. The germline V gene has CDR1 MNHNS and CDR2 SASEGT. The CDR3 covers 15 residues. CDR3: CASSLSGIASNEQFF. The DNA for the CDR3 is TGTGCCAGCAGTCTTAGCGGGATAGCCTCTAATGAGCAGTTCTTC.

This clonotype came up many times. Here the CDR3 reads CSARESGRAPEQYF. The CDR3 DNA follows: TGCAGTGCTAGGGAAAGCGGGAGGGCCCCCGAGCAGTACTTC. The genes are TRBV20-1 and TRBJ2-7; 10 positions agree with TRBD2. Germline V CDR1 and CDR2: DFQATT, SNEGSKA (reference sequence). V dropped 3 bases and J dropped 6; count of bases not matched to a gene: 8. The CDR3 runs 14 residues.